This is a list of T cell receptor beta chains from one sample in a study of identical twins. TCRdb used MiXCR to reprocess the 5' RACE reads, holding one entry per CDR3 protein. In the table there are hundreds of thousands of distinct CDR3 sequences, about 7.5% of which are singletons. These data were also reused for a study on yellow fever vaccine responses in identical twins.

The sequencing input was memory (CD45RO+) T cells sorted from blood. All receptors derive from a young woman in good health. Each CDR3 is given with its conserved first and last residue.

>TRBV6-1|TRBJ2-1
CASSARGTGPLNEQFF
>TRBV7-2|TRBJ2-2
CASRAPGTNTGELFF
>TRBV28|TRBJ2-7
CASSLVGFGRAYEQYF
>TRBV6-2/TRBV6-3|TRBJ1-1
CASTKWNTEAFF
>TRBV29-1|TRBJ2-5
CSVPRQATETQYF
>TRBV14|TRBJ2-2
CASSQRLAGTGELFF
>TRBV6-4|TRBJ2-1
CASSDSSYNEQFF
>TRBV2|TRBJ2-1
CASRDRGGSYNEQFF
>TRBV5-1|TRBJ2-7
CASSLQEASYEQYF
>TRBV3-1|TRBJ1-3
CASSHVRGTGPGNTIYF
>TRBV3-1|TRBJ1-4
CASSQGQYNEKLFF
>TRBV7-9|TRBJ2-3
CASSLGAGVTDTQYF
>TRBV11-2|TRBJ2-3
CASSLITGTSGRGGTQYF
>TRBV7-9|TRBJ1-2
CASSLQEGLSVTF
>TRBV20-1|TRBJ2-3
CSAIKLAPRADTQYF
>TRBV27|TRBJ2-7
CASIPLTGTAYEQYF
>TRBV2|TRBJ2-1
CASSGVAGYNEQFF
>TRBV7-2|TRBJ2-3
CASSSSGGGAIRDTQYF
>TRBV7-3|TRBJ2-1
CASSSDGASEYNEQFF
>TRBV12-3/TRBV12-4|TRBJ2-6
CASRPSRGSDGANVLTF
>TRBV5-1|TRBJ1-4
CASSLLFGAESNEKLFF
>TRBV12-3/TRBV12-4|TRBJ2-5
CASSRLETQYF
>TRBV3-1|TRBJ1-6
CASSQGAGGSSYNSPLHF
>TRBV15|TRBJ2-1
CATSSTGGAYNEQFF
>TRBV2|TRBJ2-1
CASRGGDSSYNEQFF
>TRBV6-5|TRBJ1-3
CASSSMRYSGNTIYF
>TRBV12-3/TRBV12-4|TRBJ1-5
CASSLGPGTQPQHF
>TRBV5-1|TRBJ1-1
CASSFNRNTEAFF
>TRBV5-1|TRBJ1-5
CASSLDGANQPQHF
>TRBV5-6|TRBJ2-7
CASSYRDRGVEQYF
>TRBV10-3|TRBJ2-7
CAISDHGTGGSYEQYF
>TRBV5-1|TRBJ2-5
CASSLSVGTPVGTQYF